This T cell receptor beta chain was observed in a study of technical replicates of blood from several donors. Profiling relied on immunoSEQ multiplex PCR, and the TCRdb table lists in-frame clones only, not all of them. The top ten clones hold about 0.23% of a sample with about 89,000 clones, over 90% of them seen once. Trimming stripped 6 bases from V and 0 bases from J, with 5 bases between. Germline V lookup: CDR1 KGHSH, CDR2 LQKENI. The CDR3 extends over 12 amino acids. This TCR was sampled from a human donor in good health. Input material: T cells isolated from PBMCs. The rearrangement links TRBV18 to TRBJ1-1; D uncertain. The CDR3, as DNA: TGTGCCAGCTCCACTATGAACACTGAAGCTTTCTTT. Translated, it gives CASSTMNTEAFF.